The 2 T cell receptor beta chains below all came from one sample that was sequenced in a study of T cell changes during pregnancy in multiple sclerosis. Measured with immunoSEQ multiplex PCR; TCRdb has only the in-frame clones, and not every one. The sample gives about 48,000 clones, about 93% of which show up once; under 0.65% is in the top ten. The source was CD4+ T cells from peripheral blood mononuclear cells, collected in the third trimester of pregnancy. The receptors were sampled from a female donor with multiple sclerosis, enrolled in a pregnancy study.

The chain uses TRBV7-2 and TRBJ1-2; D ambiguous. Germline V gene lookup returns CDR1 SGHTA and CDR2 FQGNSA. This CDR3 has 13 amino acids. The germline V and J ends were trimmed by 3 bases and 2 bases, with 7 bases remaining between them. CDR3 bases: TGTGCCAGCAGCTTCGAGAAAAACTATGGCTACACCTTC. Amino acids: CASSFEKNYGYTF.

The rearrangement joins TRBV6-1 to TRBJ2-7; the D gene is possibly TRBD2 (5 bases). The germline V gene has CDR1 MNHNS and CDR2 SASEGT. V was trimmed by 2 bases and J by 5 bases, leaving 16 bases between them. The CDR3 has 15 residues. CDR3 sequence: CASSEFVARTDEQYF. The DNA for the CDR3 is TGTGCCAGCAGTGAATTCGTCGCGAGGACTGACGAGCAGTACTTC.